These 7 T cell receptor beta chains share one sample of origin, sequenced in a study of PD-L1 blockade in urothelial cancer. Clones were sequenced by immunoSEQ multiplex PCR, and TCRdb holds only the in-frame ones, with some missing. The sample comprises more than 30,000 clones, roughly 88% of which are singletons, and less than 40% rests with the top ten. The sample consisted of PBMCs, taken around atezolizumab (anti-PD-L1) treatment. These receptors all stem from a man aged 60-69 years with urothelial cancer.

This chain links TRBV19 with TRBJ1-5, with 9 bases matching TRBD1. Germline loops: CDR1 LNHDA, CDR2 SQIVND (reference sequence). With 0 bases clipped from V and 0 bases from J, the junction kept 6 bases outside the gene matches. This CDR3 spans 18 amino acids. CDR3 in amino acids: CASSIDGGQGISNQPQHF. In DNA form, the CDR3 reads TGTGCCAGTAGTATAGATGGAGGACAGGGGATTAGCAATCAGCCCCAGCATTTT.

The V and J genes are TRBV5-1 and TRBJ2-1, with 7 nucleotides matching TRBD2. CDR1 and CDR2 (germline): SGHRS, YFSETQ. V gave up 0 bases and J gave up 5 bases; unmatched junction bases: 2. The CDR3 is 14 residues long. CDR3 sequence: CASSLGAGDNEQFF. CDR3 coding DNA: TGCGCCAGCAGCTTGGGTGCGGGGGACAATGAGCAGTTCTTC.

The chain uses TRBV4-1 and TRBJ2-7; D remains unclear. CDR1 and CDR2 (germline): MGHRA, YSYEKL. This CDR3 spans 13 amino acids. V lost 3 bases, J lost 2 bases, and 8 bases lay in between. CDR3 bases: TGCGCCAGCAGCCAGATGAGGACCTACGAGCAGTACTTC. Protein: CASSQMRTYEQYF.

This clone was picked up a small number of times. This chain connects TRBV5-6 to TRBJ1-1; tentatively, D is TRBD1 (5 bases). The V gene's germline CDR1 is SGHDT and CDR2 YYEEEE. Between the trimmed V and J ends, which lost 5 bases and 0 bases, there was a span of 11 bases. The CDR3 has 14 amino acids. For the CDR3, the DNA is TGTGCCAGCAGGCCGACAGAGGTGAACACTGAAGCTTTCTTT. It encodes CASRPTEVNTEAFF.

A few counts support this clone. The CDR3, as DNA: TGCGCCAGCAGTCTCTACCGGGACAGTTCTTTGGAACGGCAGTACTTC. Translating gives CASSLYRDSSLERQYF. The rearrangement links TRBV23-1 to TRBJ2-7; 7 bases line up with TRBD1. TRBV23-1 is filed as an ORF, its function uncertain. Unmatched junction bases numbered 18, after V lost 4 bases and J lost 9 bases. This CDR3 spans 16 amino acids.

This clone appeared a few times. The chain couples TRBV6-1 to TRBJ2-7; TRBD2 matches at 8 bases. Germline lookup yields CDR1 MNHNS and CDR2 SASEGT. Trimming at V came to 2 bases and at J to 1 base, leaving 4 bases not matched to a gene. The CDR3 length is 15 residues. The CDR3 nucleotides are TGTGCCAGCAGTGAATTGTCTAGCGGGTCCTACGAGCAGTACTTC. Its protein product is CASSELSSGSYEQYF.

The chain employs TRBV4-2 and TRBJ2-7; tentative D call: TRBD2 (6 bases). The CDR3 length is 14 residues. Deletions cut 0 bases from V and 6 bases from J, with 12 bases between. Germline V lookup: CDR1 LGHNA, CDR2 YNFKEQ. The CDR3, as DNA: TGTGCCAGCAGCCAAGACCGGCAGGGAGGCGAGCAGTACTTC. It codes for CASSQDRQGGEQYF.